One and the same sample provided the 31 T cell receptor beta chains below, sequenced in a study of beta chain features in type 1 diabetes. Whole-study findings and limits: In all four CD4+ subsets, TCRB CDR3 length was significantly, moderately reduced in type 1 diabetes.

Sequenced material consisted of expressed TCRB transcripts (all of the isolated RNA was reverse transcribed). This table comes from immunoSEQ multiplex PCR, and its TCRdb copy is limited to in-frame clones, with some not included. The sample holds 120,000 to 150,000 clones; around 13% are singletons and the top ten take about 1.3%. These TCRs are of unknown antigen specificity. Sequences were obtained from central memory CD4+ T cells from blood. These receptors were obtained from a man between 18 and 29 years old with type 1 diabetes.

The chain recombines TRBV13 with TRBJ2-7, with D possibly being TRBD2 (5 bases). CDR1 and CDR2 from the germline V gene are PRHDT and FYEKMQ (reference sequence). The CDR3 loop spans 13 amino acids. V lost 2 bases and J lost 2, with 7 bases in between. The CDR3 coding sequence is TGTGCCAGCAGCTTATTGGGAGCCTACGAGCAGTACTTC. Residues: CASSLLGAYEQYF.

The rearrangement links TRBV13 to TRBJ1-6; D is ambiguous. Germline lookup yields CDR1 PRHDT and CDR2 FYEKMQ (reference sequence). V was shortened by 5 bases and J by 6 bases, with 8 bases between the two germline ends. This CDR3 has 13 amino acids. CDR3 coding DNA: TGTGCCAGCAGCGCCCGATCTAATTCACCCCTCCACTTT. This translates into CASSARSNSPLHF.

The J gene is TRBJ2-1, the V gene TRBV7-6; 9 bases are shared with TRBD1. With V trimmed by 5 bases and J by 6 bases, 8 bases remained unmatched. CDR1 and CDR2 (germline): SGHVS, FNYEAQ. The CDR3 has 15 residues. The chain's CDR3 is CASSQGQGSINEQFF. The CDR3 DNA follows: TGTGCCAGCAGCCAGGGACAGGGAAGCATCAATGAGCAGTTCTTC. The variable domain in full, completed from reference TRBV7-6 and TRBJ2-1, reads GAGVSQSPRYKVTKRGQDVALRCDPISGHVSLYWYRQALGQGPEFLTYFNYEAQQDKSGLPNDRFSAERPEGSISTLTIQRTEQRDSAMYRCASSQGQGSINEQFFGPGTRLTVL.

This clone appeared a few times. The rearrangement uses TRBV11-2 and TRBJ2-7, with a possible D match to TRBD1 (5 bases). The CDR3 has 15 residues. Germline V CDR1 and CDR2: SGHAT, FQNNGV. Trimming took 1 base from V and 1 from J, leaving 11 bases between them. The CDR3, as DNA: TGTGCCAGCAGCTTAGGAGTCAGGGCTTCCTACGAGCAGTACTTC. Translation gives CASSLGVRASYEQYF.

This clone was seen many times. The chain joins TRBV29-1 to TRBJ2-7, with 8 nucleotides matching TRBD1. Trimming took 2 bases from V and 6 from J; bases not matched to a gene: 3. The CDR3 is 12 residues long. In germline, CDR1 is SQVTM, CDR2 ANQGSEA. CDR3 in amino acids: CSVEQGAGEQYF. The CDR3 DNA is TGCAGCGTTGAACAGGGGGCGGGCGAGCAGTACTTC.

The chain combines TRBV5-1 with TRBJ2-1; D might be TRBD1 (5 bases). The germline gives CDR1 SGHRS, CDR2 YFSETQ. CDR3 length equals 14 residues. V lost 2 bases, J lost 6 bases, and 12 bases lay in between. The CDR3 is CASSFGDSINEQFF. CDR3 in DNA: TGCGCCAGCAGCTTCGGAGACAGTATCAATGAGCAGTTCTTC.

The gene calls are TRBV7-6 and TRBJ2-6; 7 nucleotides match TRBD1. V lost 1 base to trimming and J lost 0 bases; unmatched junction nucleotides: 3. This CDR3 is built from 17 residues. Germline V gene sequence: CDR1 SGHVS, CDR2 FNYEAQ. CDR3 in amino acids: CASSLEGGSSGANVLTF. The DNA for the CDR3 is TGTGCCAGCAGCTTAGAAGGGGGCAGCTCTGGGGCCAACGTCCTGACTTTC. Based on the CDR3 plus reference TRBV7-6 and TRBJ2-6, the full variable domain is GAGVSQSPRYKVTKRGQDVALRCDPISGHVSLYWYRQALGQGPEFLTYFNYEAQQDKSGLPNDRFSAERPEGSISTLTIQRTEQRDSAMYRCASSLEGGSSGANVLTFGAGSRLTVL.

The chain links TRBV25-1 to TRBJ1-2, with 7 bases lining up with TRBD1. The V gene end was trimmed by 1 base and the J gene end by 9 bases; junction bases not matched to a gene: 5. The CDR3 is 13 amino acids. The V gene's germline CDR1 is MGHDK and CDR2 SYGVNS. The CDR3 is CASSELGQWSYTF. The CDR3 nucleotides read TGTGCCAGCAGTGAATTGGGACAGTGGAGCTACACCTTC.

The V gene is TRBV21-1, the J gene TRBJ2-2; the table's D call, TRBD1, has no DNA check behind it. TRBV21-1 has pseudogene status. The CDR3 has 14 amino acids. CDR3 sequence (DNA): TGTGCCAGCAGCAAAGCAGGGGGCACCGGGGAGCTGTTTTTT. It is translated as CASSKAGGTGELFF.

The genes are TRBV18 and TRBJ1-2; the D gene is possibly TRBD1 (6 bases). The CDR3 length is 14 residues. Germline V CDR1 and CDR2: KGHSH, LQKENI. Trimming pared 5 bases from V and 8 bases from J, leaving 18 bases between. The DNA for the CDR3 is TGTGCCAGCTCAACTAACAGGGAGTTGAAGGGCTACACCTTC. Protein product: CASSTNRELKGYTF.

The chain uses TRBV9 and TRBJ1-2; no reliable D call. V was shortened by 0 bases and J by 2 bases, with 8 bases between the two germline ends. CDR1 and CDR2 from the germline V gene are SGDLS and YYNGEE. The CDR3 extends over 14 amino acids. CDR3 sequence: CASSVAGQNYGYTF. In DNA, the CDR3 is TGTGCCAGCAGCGTAGCTGGTCAGAACTATGGCTACACCTTC.

This clone was detected ten times or more. V is TRBV9 and J is TRBJ1-2, with TRBD1 matching 10 bases. The length of the CDR3 is 14 residues. The germline V gene has CDR1 SGDLS and CDR2 YYNGEE. J was trimmed by 6 bases and V by 6 bases; bases with no gene match: 8. The CDR3 DNA is TGTGCCAGCACCCCCGGGACAGGGGATGATGGCTACACCTTC. Residues: CASTPGTGDDGYTF.

This clone was seen a handful of times. V is TRBV11-1 and J is TRBJ2-3, with a tentative D call TRBD2 (5 bases). The CDR3 is 13 amino acids. V lost 3 bases to trimming and J lost 4 bases, with 8 bases between them. Looked up from germline, CDR1 is SGHAT and CDR2 is FQDESV (reference sequence). The CDR3 protein is CASSFSGSDTQYF. In DNA form, the CDR3 reads TGTGCCAGCAGCTTCTCGGGGTCAGATACGCAGTATTTT.

This clone has only a few counts. V usage is TRBV5-6 and J usage is TRBJ2-3; possible D gene TRBD1, 6 bases. V lost 3 bases and J 2 bases, leaving 10 bases between the germline ends. There are 14 residues in the CDR3. The germline V gene has CDR1 SGHDT and CDR2 YYEEEE. The CDR3 sequence is CASSSGTLTDTQYF. Written as DNA, the CDR3 is TGTGCCAGCAGCTCCGGGACACTCACAGATACGCAGTATTTT.

This clone has just a few counts. J is TRBJ2-1 and V is TRBV28, with a possible D match to TRBD2 (6 bases). Germline CDR1 MDHEN, CDR2 SYDVKM. The CDR3 contains 13 residues. V was shortened by 8 bases and J by 7 bases, with 15 bases between the two germline ends. This CDR3 reads CASSSPGVNEQFF. CDR3 in DNA: TGTGCCAGCTCCTCCCCGGGGGTTAATGAGCAGTTCTTC.

J is TRBJ2-3 and V is TRBV6-1, with 10 bases lining up with TRBD2. J lost 5 bases, V lost 5 bases, and 4 bases had no gene match. The CDR3 is made up of 14 amino acids. Germline V gene lookup returns CDR1 MNHNS and CDR2 SASEGT. CDR3 sequence: CASSFLAGVDTQYF. CDR3 coding DNA: TGTGCCAGCAGTTTTCTAGCGGGGGTAGATACGCAGTATTTT.

This clone was observed a handful of times. A read error may be the cause here, since a much bigger clone is one base away. This sequence joins TRBV29-1 and TRBJ2-7, with 9 bases lining up with TRBD1. Per the germline V gene, CDR1 is SQVTM and CDR2 is ANQGSEA. CDR3 size: 13 residues. The CDR3 bases are TGCAGCGGGGGACAGGGAGCTAGTTACGCGCAGTACTTC. It translates to CSGGQGASYAQYF.

The V gene is TRBV9, the J gene TRBJ1-1; 9 bases agree with TRBD1. Germline values: CDR1 SGDLS, CDR2 YYNGEE. This CDR3 comprises 17 residues. The junction had 13 bases not matched to a gene; V was cut back by 4 bases and J by 3 bases. The CDR3 bases are TGTGCCAGCAGCCCTCACCTAGGGGGACAGGGCTACACTGAAGCTTTCTTT. Amino acid sequence: CASSPHLGGQGYTEAFF.

About this clone: This clone may be a read error of a much larger clone one base away. This chain uses TRBV6-5 with TRBJ2-1, with a possible D match to TRBD1 (6 bases). CDR1 and CDR2 from the germline V gene are MNHEY and SVGAGI. CDR3 length: 11 residues. Trimming stripped 6 bases from V and 6 bases from J, with 6 bases between. CDR3 loop: CASRQGNEQFF. The CDR3 coding sequence is TGTGCCAGCAGACAGGGCAATGAGCAGTTCTTC.

This clone has a handful of counts. The chain carries TRBV29-1 and TRBJ2-5; D is unresolved. The V and J ends lost 7 bases and 3 bases respectively, with 12 bases between them. The CDR3 loop spans 12 amino acids. The germline gives CDR1 SQVTM, CDR2 ANQGSEA. CDR3: CSGVSVEETQYF. In nucleotides, the CDR3 is TGCAGCGGTGTTTCGGTAGAAGAGACCCAGTACTTC.

This clone was seen a handful of times. This chain joins TRBV5-1 and TRBJ1-4, with D possibly matching TRBD1 (5 bases). V lost 4 bases, J lost 0 bases, and 10 bases lay in between. Germline lookup yields CDR1 SGHRS and CDR2 YFSETQ. The CDR3 length is 15 residues. DNA of the CDR3: TGCGCCAGCAGCCCATCAGGGCCAACTAATGAAAAACTGTTTTTT. This encodes CASSPSGPTNEKLFF.

The chain couples TRBV6-1 to TRBJ1-2; no firm D call. The CDR3 loop spans 12 amino acids. Germline V lookup: CDR1 MNHNS, CDR2 SASEGT. Trimming removed 4 bases at V and 8 bases at J, with 11 bases between. The CDR3 protein is CASSGWREGYTF. The CDR3 DNA sequence: TGTGCCAGCAGTGGTTGGCGGGAAGGCTACACCTTC.

The chain uses TRBV6-5 and TRBJ1-1; weak D call: TRBD1 (6 bases). Germline V gene sequence: CDR1 MNHEY, CDR2 SVGAGI. Trimming shortened V by 2 bases and J by 0 bases, and 10 bases separated the two germline ends. The CDR3 has 15 amino acids. CDR3 sequence reads: CASSYAGTLNTEAFF. CDR3 in DNA: TGTGCCAGCAGTTACGCTGGGACACTGAACACTGAAGCTTTCTTT.

The V and J genes are TRBV5-6 and TRBJ1-3; D ambiguous. Germline V gene lookup returns CDR1 SGHDT and CDR2 YYEEEE. The CDR3 extends over 16 amino acids. V lost 4 bases and J 2 bases, leaving 16 bases between the germline ends. CDR3 coding DNA: TGTGCCAGCAGCCTTTCGACGGAGTTCCCTGGAAACACCATATATTTT. This codes for CASSLSTEFPGNTIYF.

This clone has only a few counts. The chain employs TRBV15 and TRBJ1-1; D ambiguous. Trimming stripped 0 bases from V and 1 base from J, with 15 bases between. The germline V gene encodes CDR1 LNHNV and CDR2 YYDKDF (reference sequence). The CDR3 consists of 17 residues. The CDR3 sequence is CATSRDPWASGNTEAFF. CDR3 sequence (DNA): TGTGCCACCAGCAGAGATCCATGGGCCTCTGGGAACACTGAAGCTTTCTTT.

This clone was detected a few times. The chain joins TRBV6-5 to TRBJ1-2; D gene uncertain. Germline V gene data show CDR1 as MNHEY and CDR2 as SVGAGI. CDR3 size: 15 residues. V lost 8 bases to trimming and J lost 8 bases, with 24 bases between them. The CDR3 nucleotides read TGTGCCAGCTCCGTCAAGCTGGGATTTTTGGGCGGCTACACCTTC. Protein: CASSVKLGFLGGYTF.

The chain carries TRBV10-3 and TRBJ2-7, with 9 bases lining up with TRBD1. V was clipped by 6 bases and J by 2 bases; unmatched bases: 5. The germline gives CDR1 ENHRY, CDR2 SYGVKD. CDR3 size: 14 residues. The CDR3 DNA reads as TGTGCCATCAGGGCGGGACAGGGTACCTACGAGCAGTACTTC. Amino acids: CAIRAGQGTYEQYF.

There are a few counts of this clone. V usage is TRBV6-5 and J usage is TRBJ1-2; 9 nucleotides match TRBD1. The length of the CDR3 is 13 residues. CDR1 and CDR2 from the germline V gene are MNHEY and SVGAGI. The J segment lost 5 bases and the V segment lost 5 bases, leaving 3 bases of the junction unmatched. CDR3 region: CASSPGTGYGYTF. The DNA of the CDR3 is TGTGCCAGCAGTCCCGGGACAGGGTATGGCTACACCTTC.

This clone was seen a handful of times. J is TRBJ1-6 and V is TRBV11-2; 7 bases match TRBD1. J lost 8 bases, V lost 6 bases, and 7 bases had no gene match. The length of the CDR3 is 14 residues. The germline V gene encodes CDR1 SGHAT and CDR2 FQNNGV. The CDR3 reads CASRGQPGDSPLHF. Written as DNA, the CDR3 is TGTGCCAGCAGGGGACAGCCTGGGGATTCACCCCTCCACTTT.

This clone occurred a few times. The V and J genes are TRBV20-1 and TRBJ1-1, with D unresolved. The CDR3 loop spans 11 amino acids. V was shortened by 0 bases and J by 3 bases, with 2 bases between the two germline ends. Germline V gene lookup returns CDR1 DFQATT and CDR2 SNEGSKA (reference sequence). The CDR3 DNA reads TGCAGTGCTAGAGAGCACACTGAAGCTTTCTTT. It yields the protein CSAREHTEAFF.

The chain is built from TRBV10-1 and TRBJ1-2; D remains ambiguous. Germline-derived CDR1 and CDR2 are WNHNN and SYGVQD (reference sequence). Trimming took off 1 base at V and 4 bases at J, with 7 bases between the two ends. There are 13 residues in the CDR3. For the CDR3, the DNA is TGCGCCAGCAGTGAGTTCGGGCCCTATGGCTACACCTTC. This sequence encodes CASSEFGPYGYTF.